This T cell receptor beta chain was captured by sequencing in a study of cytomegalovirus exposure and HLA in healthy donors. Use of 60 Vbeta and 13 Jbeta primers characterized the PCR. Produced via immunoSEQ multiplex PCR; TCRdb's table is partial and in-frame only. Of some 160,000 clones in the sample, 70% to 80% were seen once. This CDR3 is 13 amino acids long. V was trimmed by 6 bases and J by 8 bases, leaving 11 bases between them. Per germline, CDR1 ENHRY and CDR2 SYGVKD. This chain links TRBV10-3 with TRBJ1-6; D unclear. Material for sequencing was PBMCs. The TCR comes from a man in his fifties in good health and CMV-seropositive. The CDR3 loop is CAISPDLDSPLHF. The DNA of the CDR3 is TGTGCCATCAGCCCAGACTTGGATTCACCCCTCCACTTT.